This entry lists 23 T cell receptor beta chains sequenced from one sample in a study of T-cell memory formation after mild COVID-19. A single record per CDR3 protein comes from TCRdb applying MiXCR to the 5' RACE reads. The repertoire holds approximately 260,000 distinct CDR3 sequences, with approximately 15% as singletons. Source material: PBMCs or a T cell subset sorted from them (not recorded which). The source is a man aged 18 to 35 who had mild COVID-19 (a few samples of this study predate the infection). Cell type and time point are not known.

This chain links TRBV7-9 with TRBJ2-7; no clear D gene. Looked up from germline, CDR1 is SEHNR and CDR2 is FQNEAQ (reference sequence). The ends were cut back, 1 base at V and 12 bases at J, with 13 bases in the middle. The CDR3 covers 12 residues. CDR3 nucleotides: TGTGCCAGCAGCTTAGACAGACCCCCTGGGTACTTC. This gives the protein CASSLDRPPGYF.

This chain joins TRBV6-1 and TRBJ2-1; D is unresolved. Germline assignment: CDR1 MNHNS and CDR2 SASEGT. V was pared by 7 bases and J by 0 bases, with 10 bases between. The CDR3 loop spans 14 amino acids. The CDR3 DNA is TGTGCCAGCACAAGAGCAAGCTCCTACAATGAGCAGTTCTTC. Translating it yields CASTRASSYNEQFF.

Written as DNA, the CDR3 is TGTGCCAGTAGTATTTACAGTTCCGAAAGTCAGCCCCAGCATTTT. This encodes CASSIYSSESQPQHF. The chain has TRBV19 and TRBJ1-5; no clear D gene. The CDR3 has 15 amino acids. Per the germline V gene, CDR1 is LNHDA and CDR2 is SQIVND (reference sequence). Trimming left V 3 bases short and J 6 bases short, with 15 bases between.

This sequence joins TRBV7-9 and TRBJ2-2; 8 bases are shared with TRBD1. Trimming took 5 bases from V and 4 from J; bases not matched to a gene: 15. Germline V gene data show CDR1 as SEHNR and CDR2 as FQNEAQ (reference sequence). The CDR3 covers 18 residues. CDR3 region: CASSLSTGATTFTGELFF. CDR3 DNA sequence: TGTGCCAGCAGCCTTTCGACAGGGGCCACCACTTTCACCGGGGAGCTGTTTTTT. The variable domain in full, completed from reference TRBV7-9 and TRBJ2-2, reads DTGVSQNPRHKITKRGQNVTFRCDPISEHNRLYWYRQTLGQGPEFLTYFQNEAQLEKSRLLSDRFSAERPKGSFSTLEIQRTEQGDSAMYLCASSLSTGATTFTGELFFGEGSRLTVL.

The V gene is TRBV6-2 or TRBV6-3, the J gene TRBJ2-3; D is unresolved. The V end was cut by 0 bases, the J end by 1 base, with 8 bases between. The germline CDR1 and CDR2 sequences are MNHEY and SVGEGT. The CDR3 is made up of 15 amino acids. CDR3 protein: CASSYSIGGTDTQYF. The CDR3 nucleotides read TGTGCCAGCAGTTACTCGATTGGAGGCACAGATACGCAGTATTTT.

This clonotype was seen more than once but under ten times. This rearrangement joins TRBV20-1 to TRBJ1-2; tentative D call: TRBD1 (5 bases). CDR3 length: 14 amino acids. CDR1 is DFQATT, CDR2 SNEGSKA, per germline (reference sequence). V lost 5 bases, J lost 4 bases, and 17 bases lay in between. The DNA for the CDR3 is TGCAGTGCTCCGGACAAGAGGAGGGGCTATGGCTACACCTTC. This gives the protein CSAPDKRRGYGYTF.

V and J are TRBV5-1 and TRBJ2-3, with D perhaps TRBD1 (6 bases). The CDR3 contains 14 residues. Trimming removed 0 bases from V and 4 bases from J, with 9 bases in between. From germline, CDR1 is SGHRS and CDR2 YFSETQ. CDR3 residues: CASSLVGAPDTQYF. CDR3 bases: TGCGCCAGCAGCTTGGTGGGGGCCCCAGATACGCAGTATTTT.

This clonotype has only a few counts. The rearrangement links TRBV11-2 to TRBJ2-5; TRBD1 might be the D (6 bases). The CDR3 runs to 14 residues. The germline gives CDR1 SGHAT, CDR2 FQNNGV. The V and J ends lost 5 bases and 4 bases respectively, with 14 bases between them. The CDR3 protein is CASSPRTVTETQYF. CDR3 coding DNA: TGTGCCAGCAGCCCCCGGACAGTGACAGAGACCCAGTACTTC.

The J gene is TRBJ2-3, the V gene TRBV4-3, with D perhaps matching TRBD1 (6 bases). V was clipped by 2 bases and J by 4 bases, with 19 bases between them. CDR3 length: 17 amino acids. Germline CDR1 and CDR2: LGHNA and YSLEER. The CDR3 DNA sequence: TGCGCCAGCAGCCAACCCCCCCGCAGGGGCCGGGCAGATACGCAGTATTTT. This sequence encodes CASSQPPRRGRADTQYF.

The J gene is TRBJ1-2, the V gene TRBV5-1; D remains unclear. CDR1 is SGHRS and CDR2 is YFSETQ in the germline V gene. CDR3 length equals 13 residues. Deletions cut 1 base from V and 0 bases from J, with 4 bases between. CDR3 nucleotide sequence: TGCGCCAGCAGCTTGCAGTCTAACTATGGCTACACCTTC. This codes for CASSLQSNYGYTF.

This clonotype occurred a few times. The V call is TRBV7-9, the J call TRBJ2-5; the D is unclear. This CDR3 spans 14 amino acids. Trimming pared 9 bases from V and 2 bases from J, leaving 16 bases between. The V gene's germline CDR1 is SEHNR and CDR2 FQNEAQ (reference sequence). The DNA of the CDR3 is TGTGCCAGTGCCCTCCCCCATGTGCAAGAGACCCAGTACTTC. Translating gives CASALPHVQETQYF.

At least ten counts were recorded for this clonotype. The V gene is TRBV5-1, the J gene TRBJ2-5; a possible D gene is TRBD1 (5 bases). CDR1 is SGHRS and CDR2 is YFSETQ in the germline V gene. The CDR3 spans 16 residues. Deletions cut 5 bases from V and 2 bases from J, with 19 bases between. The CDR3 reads CASSWGRTGAQETQYF. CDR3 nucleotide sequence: TGCGCCAGCAGTTGGGGCAGGACCGGAGCTCAAGAGACCCAGTACTTC.

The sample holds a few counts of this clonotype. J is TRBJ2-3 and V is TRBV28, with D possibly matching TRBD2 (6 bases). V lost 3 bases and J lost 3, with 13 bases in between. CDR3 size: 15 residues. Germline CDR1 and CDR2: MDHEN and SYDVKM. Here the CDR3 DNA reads TGTGCCAGCAGTTTCTCGGTAGCGGCTACAGATACGCAGTATTTT. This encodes CASSFSVAATDTQYF.

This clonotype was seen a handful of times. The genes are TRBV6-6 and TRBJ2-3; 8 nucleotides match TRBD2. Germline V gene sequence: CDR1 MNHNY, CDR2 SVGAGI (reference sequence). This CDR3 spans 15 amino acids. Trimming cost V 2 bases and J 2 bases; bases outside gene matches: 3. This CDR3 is CASSYNGLATDTQYF. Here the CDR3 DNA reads TGTGCCAGCAGTTACAACGGACTAGCCACAGATACGCAGTATTTT.

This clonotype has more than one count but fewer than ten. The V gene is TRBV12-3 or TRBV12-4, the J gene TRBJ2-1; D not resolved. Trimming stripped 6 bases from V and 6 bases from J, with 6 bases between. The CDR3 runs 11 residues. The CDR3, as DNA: TGTGCCAGCAGCCCGAGCAATGAGCAGTTCTTC. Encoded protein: CASSPSNEQFF.

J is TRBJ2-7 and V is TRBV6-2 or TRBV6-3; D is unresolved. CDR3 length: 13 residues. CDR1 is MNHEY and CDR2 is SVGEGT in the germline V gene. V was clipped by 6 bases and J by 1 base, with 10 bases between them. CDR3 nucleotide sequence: TGTGCCAGCAGCTGGATCGGTTCCTACGAGCAGTACGTC. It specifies CASSWIGSYEQYV.

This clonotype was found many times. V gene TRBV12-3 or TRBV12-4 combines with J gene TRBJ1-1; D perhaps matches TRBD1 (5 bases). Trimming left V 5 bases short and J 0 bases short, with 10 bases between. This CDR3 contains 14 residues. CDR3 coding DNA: TGTGCCAGCAGTCCATGGGGGGTGAACACTGAAGCTTTCTTT. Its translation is CASSPWGVNTEAFF.

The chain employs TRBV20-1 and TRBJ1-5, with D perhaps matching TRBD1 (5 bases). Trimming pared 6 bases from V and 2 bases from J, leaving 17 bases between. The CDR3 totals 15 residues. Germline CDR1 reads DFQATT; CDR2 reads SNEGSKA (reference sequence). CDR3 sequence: CSAESRGFGNQPQHF. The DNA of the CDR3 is TGCAGTGCCGAAAGTAGGGGTTTCGGCAATCAGCCCCAGCATTTT.

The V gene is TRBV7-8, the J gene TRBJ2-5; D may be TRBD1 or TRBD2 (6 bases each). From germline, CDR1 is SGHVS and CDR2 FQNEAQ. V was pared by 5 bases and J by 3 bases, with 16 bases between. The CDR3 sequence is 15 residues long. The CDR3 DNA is TGTGCCAGCAGCCCGTTGAGGGGGGTGGAAGAGACCCAGTACTTC. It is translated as CASSPLRGVEETQYF.

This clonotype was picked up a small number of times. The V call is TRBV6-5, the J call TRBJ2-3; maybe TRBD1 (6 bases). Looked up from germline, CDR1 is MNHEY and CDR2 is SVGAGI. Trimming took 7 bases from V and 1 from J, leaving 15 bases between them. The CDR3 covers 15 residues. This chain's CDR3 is CASKYQSGGTDTQYF. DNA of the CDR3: TGTGCCAGCAAATATCAGTCAGGGGGCACAGATACGCAGTATTTT.

The CDR3 protein is CASSSSGDYTF. The CDR3 nucleotides are TGCGCCAGCAGCTCGTCCGGGGACTACACCTTC. This rearrangement joins TRBV5-1 to TRBJ1-2; no reliable D call. Germline V gene sequence: CDR1 SGHRS, CDR2 YFSETQ. This CDR3 spans 11 amino acids. Deletions cut 3 bases from V and 10 bases from J, with 10 bases between.

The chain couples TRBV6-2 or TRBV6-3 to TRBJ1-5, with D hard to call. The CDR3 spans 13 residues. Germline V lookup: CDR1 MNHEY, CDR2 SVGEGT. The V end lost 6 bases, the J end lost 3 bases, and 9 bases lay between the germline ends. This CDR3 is CASRHHTNQPQHF. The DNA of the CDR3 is TGTGCCAGCAGACACCATACCAATCAGCCCCAGCATTTT.

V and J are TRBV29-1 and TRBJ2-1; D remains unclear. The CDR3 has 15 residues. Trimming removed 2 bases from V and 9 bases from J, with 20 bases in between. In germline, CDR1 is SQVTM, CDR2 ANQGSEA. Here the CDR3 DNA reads TGCAGCGTTGAATACGTAGAGCCCAATCCAGGTGAGCAGTTCTTC. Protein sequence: CSVEYVEPNPGEQFF.